The next 16 T cell receptor beta chains were all read from a single sample in a study of regulatory T cells in long-lasting Graves disease. Time point noted: persistent/refractory GD, antithyroid drugs over 5 years with positive TRAb. RNA from PBMCs was the source of the TCR library. Building of the TCR beta libraries involved iRepertoire HTBI primers and Arm-PCR of CDR3 regions. MiXCR, run by TCRdb on the multiplex PCR reads, gives a single entry per CDR3 protein. The table has 700,000 or so distinct CDR3 sequences, about 30% seen once. The sample consisted of peripheral blood mononuclear cells (PBMCs), taken when the disease was refractory, from a patient treated with antithyroid drugs. Receptors originate from a female donor with Graves disease.

This clonotype was recorded a few times. This sequence joins TRBV2 and TRBJ2-6; TRBD2 might be the D (6 bases). The V gene's germline CDR1 is SNHLY and CDR2 FYNNEI. CDR3 length: 15 residues. V was cut by 7 bases and J by 1 base, with 11 bases left in between. CDR3 coding DNA: TGTGCCAGCAAAGTTGGGGGGTCTGGGGCCAACGTCCTGACTTTC. Its translation is CASKVGGSGANVLTF.

The chain couples TRBV30 to TRBJ1-1; maybe TRBD1 (5 bases). The germline V gene encodes CDR1 GTSNPN and CDR2 SVGIG (reference sequence). Deletions cut 2 bases from V and 3 bases from J, with 13 bases between. The CDR3 has 14 residues. The CDR3 sequence is CAWSRWGGDTEAFF. CDR3 coding DNA: TGTGCCTGGAGTCGGTGGGGGGGAGACACTGAAGCTTTCTTT.

The V and J genes are TRBV5-1 and TRBJ1-1, with TRBD1 as a possible D gene (5 bases). The CDR3 length is 15 residues. The V gene's germline CDR1 is SGHRS and CDR2 YFSETQ. With 2 bases removed from V and 4 bases from J, the gap between germline ends came to 15 bases. The CDR3 loop is CASSLTGRPSTEAFF. The CDR3 nucleotides read TGCGCCAGCAGCTTAACGGGACGGCCGAGCACTGAAGCTTTCTTT.

This clonotype was seen more than once but under ten times. The CDR3 loop reads CASSEGDSYNSPLHF. In DNA form, the CDR3 reads TGTGCCAGCAGCGAGGGCGACTCCTATAATTCACCCCTCCACTTT. The genes are TRBV6-1 and TRBJ1-6; D is ambiguous. The CDR3 has 15 residues. Germline CDR1 is MNHNS and CDR2 is SASEGT. The V and J ends lost 6 bases and 0 bases respectively, with 9 bases between them.

This chain joins TRBV6-1 and TRBJ2-2; 9 nucleotides align to TRBD2. The ends lost 7 bases at V and 6 bases at J; junction bases unmatched: 9. The CDR3 runs 15 residues. Germline loops: CDR1 MNHNS, CDR2 SASEGT. CDR3: CASTPSAGGPGELFF. In DNA form, the CDR3 reads TGTGCCAGCACTCCTTCGGCGGGAGGGCCCGGGGAGCTGTTTTTT.

This chain joins TRBV18 and TRBJ2-5; D is ambiguous. Trimming shortened V by 3 bases and J by 4 bases, and 21 bases separated the two germline ends. This CDR3 has 17 residues. Germline assignment: CDR1 KGHSH and CDR2 LQKENI. The DNA of the CDR3 is TGTGCCAGCTCACCCCAATCTGGAAAGGGCCCAAGAGAGACCCAGTACTTC. This translates into CASSPQSGKGPRETQYF.

V is TRBV7-9 and J is TRBJ2-7; TRBD1 agrees at 9 bases. Trimming took 4 bases from V and 4 from J; bases not matched to a gene: 8. The CDR3 is made up of 15 amino acids. Per germline, CDR1 SEHNR and CDR2 FQNEAQ (reference sequence). CDR3 amino acids: CASSSSGTGIYEQYF. CDR3 DNA sequence: TGTGCCAGCAGCTCCTCAGGGACAGGGATTTACGAGCAGTACTTC.

This clonotype was seen more than once but under ten times. No conserved phenylalanine or tryptophan ends this CDR3, so it is likely a read error. The chain employs TRBV6-1 and TRBJ2-5; unclear D gene. CDR3 length: 14 residues. In germline, CDR1 is MNHNS, CDR2 SASEGT. The V gene lost 5 bases and the J gene lost 6 bases, with 16 bases spanning the gap. The CDR3 DNA is TGTGCCAGCAGTCCTACTTCGATTCCCAAGACCCAGTACCTC. It yields the protein CASSPTSIPKTQYL.

The CDR3 sequence: CSAPRTGRVEQYF. The CDR3 DNA reads as TGCAGTGCCCCGAGGACGGGGCGGGTCGAGCAGTACTTC. V and J are TRBV20-1 and TRBJ2-7; D may be TRBD1 or TRBD2 (5 bases each). V lost 6 bases and J 6 bases, leaving 18 bases between the germline ends. Germline V CDR1 and CDR2: DFQATT, SNEGSKA (reference sequence). CDR3 size: 13 residues.

The V and J genes are TRBV7-3 and TRBJ1-1; D is perhaps TRBD1 (5 bases). V shed 5 bases and J shed 7 bases, with 17 bases lying between them. CDR1 and CDR2 from the germline V gene are SGHTA and FQGTGA. This CDR3 contains 14 residues. The CDR3 bases are TGTGCCAGCAGCCTAGACGTGGGGCGGAGTGAAGCTTTCTTT. Translated: CASSLDVGRSEAFF.

V is TRBV28 and J is TRBJ1-5, with a possible D match to TRBD1 (5 bases). CDR1 is MDHEN and CDR2 is SYDVKM in the germline V gene. Trimming pared 5 bases from V and 0 bases from J, leaving 17 bases between. The CDR3 length is 17 residues. CDR3 coding DNA: TGTGCCAGCAGTCTCCGCCCGGGGAGGGGTAGCAATCAGCCCCAGCATTTT. Translating gives CASSLRPGRGSNQPQHF.

In its sample, this clonotype was seen many times. A read error may account for a junction end that differs from germline. The chain carries TRBV3-1 and TRBJ1-2; the D is unclear. The CDR3 runs 13 residues. Looked up from germline, CDR1 is LGHDT and CDR2 is YNNKEL (reference sequence). The CDR3 spells CASSQAANYGYTF. The CDR3 bases are TGCGCCAGCAGCCAGGCAGCTAACTATGGCTACACCTTC.

The gene calls are TRBV5-4 and TRBJ2-5; TRBD1 aligns across 8 bases. The CDR3 runs to 16 residues. The ends lost 4 bases at V and 1 base at J; junction bases unmatched: 9. CDR1 SGHNT and CDR2 YYREEE come from the germline V gene (reference sequence). In DNA form, the CDR3 reads TGTGCCAGCAGCCCATCGACAGGGGCGATCCAAGAGACCCAGTACTTC. It encodes CASSPSTGAIQETQYF.

V gene TRBV14 combines with J gene TRBJ2-7; D not resolved. The V end lost 1 base, the J end lost 1 base, and 11 bases lay between the germline ends. Germline V gene data show CDR1 as SGHDN and CDR2 as FVKESK. This CDR3 comprises 15 residues. CDR3 sequence: CASSQVQDLSYEQYF. Here the CDR3 DNA reads TGTGCCAGCAGCCAAGTCCAGGACCTGTCCTACGAGCAGTACTTC.

This clonotype was counted a few times. The V and J genes are TRBV6-2 or TRBV6-3 and TRBJ1-4; D call uncertain. The germline V and J ends were trimmed by 5 bases and 8 bases, with 18 bases remaining between them. Germline V CDR1 and CDR2: MNHEY, SVGEGT. The CDR3 contains 15 residues. The CDR3 spells CASSEMGLIDEKLFF. The CDR3 DNA reads TGTGCCAGCAGTGAAATGGGTTTAATAGACGAAAAACTGTTTTTT.

CDR3: CASSYVGGSGTEAFF. CDR3 DNA sequence: TGTGCCAGCAGTTACGTGGGGGGCTCGGGGACTGAAGCTTTCTTT. V usage is TRBV6-5 and J usage is TRBJ1-1, with D possibly matching TRBD1 (6 bases). The germline CDR1 and CDR2 sequences are MNHEY and SVGAGI. V gave up 2 bases and J gave up 5 bases, with 15 bases separating them. The CDR3 length is 15 residues.